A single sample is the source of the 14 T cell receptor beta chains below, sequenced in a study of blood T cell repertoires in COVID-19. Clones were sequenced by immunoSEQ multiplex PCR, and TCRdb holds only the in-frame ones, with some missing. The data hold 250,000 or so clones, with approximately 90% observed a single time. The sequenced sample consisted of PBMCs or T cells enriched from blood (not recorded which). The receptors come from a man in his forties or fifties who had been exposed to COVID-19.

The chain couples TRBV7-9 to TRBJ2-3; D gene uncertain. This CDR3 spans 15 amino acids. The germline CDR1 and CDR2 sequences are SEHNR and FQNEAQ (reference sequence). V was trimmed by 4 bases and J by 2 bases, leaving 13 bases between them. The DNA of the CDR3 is TGTGCCAGCAGCTCCCTAAAGTTCTCCACAGATACGCAGTATTTT. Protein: CASSSLKFSTDTQYF.

The CDR3 bases are TGTGCCAGCAGTTTGGTGCGTGAGCAGTTCTTC. This gives the protein CASSLVREQFF. This chain uses TRBV12-3 or TRBV12-4 with TRBJ2-1; D call uncertain. The V end lost 3 bases, the J end lost 9 bases, and 6 bases lay between the germline ends. This CDR3 region has 11 residues.

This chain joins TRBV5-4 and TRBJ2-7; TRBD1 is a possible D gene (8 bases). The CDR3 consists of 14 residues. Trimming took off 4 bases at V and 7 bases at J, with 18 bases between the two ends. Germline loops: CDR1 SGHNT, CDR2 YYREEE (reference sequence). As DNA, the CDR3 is TGTGCCAGCAGCGGGGGGGGACAGGTACGGGAGCAGTACTTC. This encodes CASSGGGQVREQYF.

The CDR3 DNA reads TGTGCCAGCAGCTTGGACCAGGGTAGTCAGCCCCAGCATTTT. Its protein product is CASSLDQGSQPQHF. The chain uses TRBV5-5 and TRBJ1-5, with D possibly being TRBD1 (5 bases). Germline CDR1 is SGHKS and CDR2 is YYEKEE (reference sequence). The CDR3 loop spans 14 amino acids. V was cut by 0 bases and J by 6 bases, with 10 bases left in between.

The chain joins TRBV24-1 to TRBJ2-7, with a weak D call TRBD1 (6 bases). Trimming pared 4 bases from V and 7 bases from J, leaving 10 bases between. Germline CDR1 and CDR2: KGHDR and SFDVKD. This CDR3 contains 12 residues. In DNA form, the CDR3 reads TGTGCCACCAGTGACAGGGGACGAGAGCAGTACTTC. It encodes CATSDRGREQYF.

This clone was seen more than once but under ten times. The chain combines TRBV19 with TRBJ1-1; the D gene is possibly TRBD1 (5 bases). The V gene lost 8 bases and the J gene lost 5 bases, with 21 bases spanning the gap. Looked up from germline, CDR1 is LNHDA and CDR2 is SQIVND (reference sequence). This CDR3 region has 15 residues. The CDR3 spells CASPLDVKGRTEAFF. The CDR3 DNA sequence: TGTGCCAGTCCCCTAGACGTTAAGGGGCGGACTGAAGCTTTCTTT.

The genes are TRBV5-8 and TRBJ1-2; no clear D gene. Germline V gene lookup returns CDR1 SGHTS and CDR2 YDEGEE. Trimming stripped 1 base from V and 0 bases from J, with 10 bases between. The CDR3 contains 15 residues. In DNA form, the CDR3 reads TGTGCCAGCAGCTTGTTGGGCAGTTCTAACTATGGCTACACCTTC. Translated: CASSLLGSSNYGYTF.

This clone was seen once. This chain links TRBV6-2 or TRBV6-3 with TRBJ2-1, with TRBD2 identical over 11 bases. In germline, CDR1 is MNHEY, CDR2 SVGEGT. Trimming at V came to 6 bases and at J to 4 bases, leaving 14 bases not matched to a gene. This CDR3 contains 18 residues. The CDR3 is CASSLETLAGGAYNEQFF. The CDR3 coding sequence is TGTGCCAGCAGCCTGGAAACCCTAGCGGGAGGCGCGTACAATGAGCAGTTCTTC.

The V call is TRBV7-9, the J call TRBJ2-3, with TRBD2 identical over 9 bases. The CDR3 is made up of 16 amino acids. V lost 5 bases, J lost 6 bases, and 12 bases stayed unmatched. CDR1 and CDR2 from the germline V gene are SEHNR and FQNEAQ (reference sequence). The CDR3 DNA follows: TGTGCCAGCAGCCCGGGGCGACTAGCGGAAGCGGATACGCAGTATTTT. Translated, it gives CASSPGRLAEADTQYF.

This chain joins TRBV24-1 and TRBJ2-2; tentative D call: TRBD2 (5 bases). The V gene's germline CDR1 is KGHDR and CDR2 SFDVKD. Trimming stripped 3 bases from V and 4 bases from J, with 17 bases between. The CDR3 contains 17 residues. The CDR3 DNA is TGTGCCACCAGTGATCTTGATCGGACTGCGAGCACCGGGGAGCTGTTTTTT. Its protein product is CATSDLDRTASTGELFF.

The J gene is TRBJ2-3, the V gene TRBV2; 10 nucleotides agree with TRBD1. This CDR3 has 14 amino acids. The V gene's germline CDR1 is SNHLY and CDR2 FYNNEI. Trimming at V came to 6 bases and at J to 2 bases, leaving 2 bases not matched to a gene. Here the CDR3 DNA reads TGTGCCAGCAGAGACAGGGGGCACACAGATACGCAGTATTTT. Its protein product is CASRDRGHTDTQYF.

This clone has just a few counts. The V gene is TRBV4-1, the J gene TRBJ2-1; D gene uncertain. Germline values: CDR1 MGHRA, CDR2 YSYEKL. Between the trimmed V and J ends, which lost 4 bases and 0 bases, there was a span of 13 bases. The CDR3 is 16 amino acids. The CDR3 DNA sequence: TGCGCCAGCAGCCCCCTCTACTTGAGCTCCTACAATGAGCAGTTCTTC. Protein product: CASSPLYLSSYNEQFF.

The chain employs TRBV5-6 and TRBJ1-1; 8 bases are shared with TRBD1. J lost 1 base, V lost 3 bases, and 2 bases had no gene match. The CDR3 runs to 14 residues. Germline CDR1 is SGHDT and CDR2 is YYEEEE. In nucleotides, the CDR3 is TGTGCCAGCAGCTGGCAGGGGGCGAACACTGAAGCTTTCTTT. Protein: CASSWQGANTEAFF.

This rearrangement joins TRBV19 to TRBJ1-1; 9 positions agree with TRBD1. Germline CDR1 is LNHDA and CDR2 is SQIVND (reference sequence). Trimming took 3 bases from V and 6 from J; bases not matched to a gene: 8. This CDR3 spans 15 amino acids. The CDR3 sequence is CASSIGQGMIAEAFF. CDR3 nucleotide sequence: TGTGCCAGTAGTATCGGACAGGGGATGATCGCTGAAGCTTTCTTT.